The clone carrying this T cell receptor (beta chain) was counted a single time. The assay was immunoSEQ multiplex PCR, and TCRdb's table has in-frame clones only and misses some. Of roughly 100,000 clones in the sample, just under 95% were seen once. This sample is part of a study of control samples from healthy donors and cancer patients. The specimen sequenced was blood. The TCR was taken from a human donor in good health. The donor label of this sample is uncertain.

CDR3 in amino acids: CACPQGDSYYGYTF. In DNA, the CDR3 is TGTGCCTGTCCTCAGGGGGACAGCTACTATGGCTACACCTTC. The gene calls are TRBV30 and TRBJ1-2; 7 bases align to TRBD1. The CDR3 covers 14 residues. The germline V gene has CDR1 GTSNPN and CDR2 SVGIG (reference sequence). V shed 6 bases, J shed 3 bases, and the junction held 10 bases outside the gene matches.